The clone carrying this T cell receptor beta chain occurred once. Antigen unknown. Relative to the germline gene, one junction end is altered; a read error may explain this. Germline loops: CDR1 SNHLY, CDR2 FYNNEI. The CDR3 runs to 14 residues. PCR was performed using 60 Vbeta and 13 Jbeta primers. Libraries were prepared by immunoSEQ multiplex PCR; TCRdb keeps only in-frame clonotypes and omits some of them. The table has 150,000 to 200,000 clones, about 80% seen once; the top ten hold about 4.8%. This record comes from a study of cytomegalovirus exposure and HLA in healthy donors. The wider study: In a previous analysis, approximately 110 million unique TCR beta sequences were found from some 180 million T cells. General study points: Among the most significant clusters, several appeared linked to common viral pathogens in a later analysis. Investigators reported 150 to 200 TCR beta chains as tied to cytomegalovirus.

Material: PBMCs. The source of this sequence is a man aged 25 to 40 in good health and CMV-seronegative. V usage is TRBV2 and J usage is TRBJ1-5; D is unresolved. CDR3 DNA sequence: TGTGCCAGCAGGGAAGGGAGGCTCAATCAGCCCCAGCATTTT. Translating it yields CASREGRLNQPQHF.